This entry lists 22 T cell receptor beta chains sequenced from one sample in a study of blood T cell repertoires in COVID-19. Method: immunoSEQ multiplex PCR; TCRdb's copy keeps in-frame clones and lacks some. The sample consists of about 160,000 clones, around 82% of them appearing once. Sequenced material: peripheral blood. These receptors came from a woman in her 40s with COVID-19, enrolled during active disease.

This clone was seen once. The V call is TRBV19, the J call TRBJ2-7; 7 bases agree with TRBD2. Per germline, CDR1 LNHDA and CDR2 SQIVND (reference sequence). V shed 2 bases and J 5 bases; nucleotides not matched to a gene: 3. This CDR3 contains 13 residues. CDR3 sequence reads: CASSINGRNEQYF. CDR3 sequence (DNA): TGTGCCAGTAGTATAAACGGGAGGAACGAGCAGTACTTC.

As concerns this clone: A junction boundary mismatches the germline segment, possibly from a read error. The CDR3 bases are TGCGCCAGCAAAGGGGGAACGAAGACCGGGGAGCTGTTTTTT. Encoded protein: CASKGGTKTGELFF. The J gene is TRBJ2-2, the V gene TRBV4-1; possibly TRBD1 for D (6 bases). CDR1 and CDR2 from the germline V gene are MGHRA and YSYEKL. The CDR3 runs to 14 residues.

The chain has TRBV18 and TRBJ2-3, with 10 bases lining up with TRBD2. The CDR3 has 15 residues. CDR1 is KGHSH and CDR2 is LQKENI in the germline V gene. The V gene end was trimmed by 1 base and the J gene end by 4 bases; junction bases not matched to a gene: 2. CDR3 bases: TGTGCCAGCTCACCACGACTAGCGGGCGCAGATACGCAGTATTTT. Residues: CASSPRLAGADTQYF.

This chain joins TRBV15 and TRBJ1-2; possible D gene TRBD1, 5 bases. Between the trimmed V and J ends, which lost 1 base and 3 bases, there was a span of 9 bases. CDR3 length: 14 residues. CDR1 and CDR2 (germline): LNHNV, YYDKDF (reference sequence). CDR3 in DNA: TGTGCCACCAGCAGAGTGTCAGGGTACTATGGCTACACCTTC. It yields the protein CATSRVSGYYGYTF.

The CDR3 sequence: CASSPRWISLPYEQYF. Written as DNA, the CDR3 is TGTGCCAGCAGCCCGAGGTGGATTAGCCTCCCTTACGAGCAGTACTTC. The V call is TRBV9, the J call TRBJ2-7, with D uncertain. Germline CDR1 SGDLS, CDR2 YYNGEE. Trimming took 4 bases from V and 4 from J, leaving 21 bases between them. The CDR3 length is 16 residues.

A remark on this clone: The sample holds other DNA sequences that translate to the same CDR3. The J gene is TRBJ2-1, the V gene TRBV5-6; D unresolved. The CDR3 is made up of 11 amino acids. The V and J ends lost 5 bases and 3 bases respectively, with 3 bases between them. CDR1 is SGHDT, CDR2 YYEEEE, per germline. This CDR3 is CASSRYNEQFF. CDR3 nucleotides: TGTGCCAGCAGTCGCTACAATGAGCAGTTCTTC.

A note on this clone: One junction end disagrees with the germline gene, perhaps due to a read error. Here the CDR3 reads CASSEVTGTQYF. The CDR3 bases are TGTGCCAGCAGCGAAGTGACGGGTACGCAGTATTTT. This rearrangement joins TRBV6-1 to TRBJ2-3; D uncertain. Germline V gene lookup returns CDR1 MNHNS and CDR2 SASEGT. The CDR3 length is 12 residues.

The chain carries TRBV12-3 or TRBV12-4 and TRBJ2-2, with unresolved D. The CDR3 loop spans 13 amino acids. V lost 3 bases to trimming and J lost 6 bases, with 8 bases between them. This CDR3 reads CASSFFLSGELFF. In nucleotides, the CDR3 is TGTGCCAGCAGTTTTTTTCTCTCCGGGGAGCTGTTTTTT.

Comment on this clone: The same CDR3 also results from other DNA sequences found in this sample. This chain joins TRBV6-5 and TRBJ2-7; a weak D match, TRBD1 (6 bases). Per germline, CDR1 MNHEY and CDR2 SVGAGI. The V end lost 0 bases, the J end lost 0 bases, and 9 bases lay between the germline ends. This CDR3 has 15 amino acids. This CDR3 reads CASSYSRGSSYEQYF. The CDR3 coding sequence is TGTGCCAGCAGTTACTCAAGGGGGAGCTCCTACGAGCAGTACTTC.

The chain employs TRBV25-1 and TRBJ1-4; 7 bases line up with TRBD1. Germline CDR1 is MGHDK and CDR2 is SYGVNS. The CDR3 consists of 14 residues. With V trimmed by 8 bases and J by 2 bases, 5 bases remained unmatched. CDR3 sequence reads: CASSTGTTNEKLFF. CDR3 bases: TGTGCCAGCTCGACAGGGACTACTAATGAAAAACTGTTTTTT.

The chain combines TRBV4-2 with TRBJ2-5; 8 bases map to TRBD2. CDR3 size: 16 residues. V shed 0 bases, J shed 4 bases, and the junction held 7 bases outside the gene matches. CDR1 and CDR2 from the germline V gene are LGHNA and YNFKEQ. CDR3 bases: TGTGCCAGCAGCCAAGAGGGGACTAGGACGGGAGAGACCCAGTACTTC. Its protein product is CASSQEGTRTGETQYF.

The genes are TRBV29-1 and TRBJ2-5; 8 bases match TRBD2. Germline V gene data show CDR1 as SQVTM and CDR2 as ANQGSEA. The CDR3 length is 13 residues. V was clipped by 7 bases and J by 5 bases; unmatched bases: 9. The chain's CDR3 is CSAVTSVKETQYF. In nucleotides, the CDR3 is TGCAGCGCCGTGACTAGCGTGAAGGAGACCCAGTACTTC.

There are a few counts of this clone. The CDR3 DNA sequence: TGTGCCAGCAGTTTTGGAGGGGCCGAGCAGTACTTC. This encodes CASSFGGAEQYF. The chain links TRBV12-3 or TRBV12-4 to TRBJ2-7; perhaps TRBD2 as D (6 bases). CDR3 length equals 12 residues. V was cut by 3 bases and J by 6 bases, with 9 bases left in between.

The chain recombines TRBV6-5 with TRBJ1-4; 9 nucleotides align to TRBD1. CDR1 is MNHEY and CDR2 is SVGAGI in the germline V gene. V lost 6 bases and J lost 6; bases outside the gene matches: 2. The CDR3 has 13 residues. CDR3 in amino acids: CASRGQGDEKLFF. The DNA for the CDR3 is TGTGCCAGCAGGGGACAGGGAGATGAAAAACTGTTTTTT.

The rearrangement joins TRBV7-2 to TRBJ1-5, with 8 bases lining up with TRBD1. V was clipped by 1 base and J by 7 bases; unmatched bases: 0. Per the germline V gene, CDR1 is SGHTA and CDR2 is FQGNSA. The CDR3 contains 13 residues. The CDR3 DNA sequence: TGTGCCAGCAGCTTAGACAGGGGGCAGCCCCAGCATTTT. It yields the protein CASSLDRGQPQHF.

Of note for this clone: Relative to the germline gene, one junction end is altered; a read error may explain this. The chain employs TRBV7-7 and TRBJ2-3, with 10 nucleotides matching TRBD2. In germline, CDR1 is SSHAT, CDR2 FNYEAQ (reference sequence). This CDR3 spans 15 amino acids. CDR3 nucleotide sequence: TGTGCTAGCAGCCTCAGCGGGGGGGCGAGTGAGGCGCAGTATTTT. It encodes CASSLSGGASEAQYF.

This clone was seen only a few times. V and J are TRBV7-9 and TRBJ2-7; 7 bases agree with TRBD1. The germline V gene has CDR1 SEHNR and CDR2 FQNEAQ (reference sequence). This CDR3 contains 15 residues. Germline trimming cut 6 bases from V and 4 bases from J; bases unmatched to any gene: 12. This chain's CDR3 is CASSSQGFGAYEQYV. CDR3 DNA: TGTGCCAGCAGTTCACAGGGGTTCGGGGCGTACGAGCAGTACGTC.

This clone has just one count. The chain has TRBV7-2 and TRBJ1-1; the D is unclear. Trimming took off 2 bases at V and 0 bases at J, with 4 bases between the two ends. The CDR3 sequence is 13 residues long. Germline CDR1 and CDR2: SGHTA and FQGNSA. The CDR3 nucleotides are TGTGCCAGCAGCTTATCGGTGAACACTGAAGCTTTCTTT. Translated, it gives CASSLSVNTEAFF.

CDR3 nucleotides: TGTGCCACCTGCCGCGCGGGGGATGAGCAGTTCTTC. Encoded protein: CATCRAGDEQFF. The chain recombines TRBV28 with TRBJ2-1, with 7 bases lining up with TRBD2. The J segment lost 8 bases and the V segment lost 10 bases, leaving 8 bases of the junction unmatched. This CDR3 comprises 12 residues. CDR1 and CDR2 from the germline V gene are MDHEN and SYDVKM.

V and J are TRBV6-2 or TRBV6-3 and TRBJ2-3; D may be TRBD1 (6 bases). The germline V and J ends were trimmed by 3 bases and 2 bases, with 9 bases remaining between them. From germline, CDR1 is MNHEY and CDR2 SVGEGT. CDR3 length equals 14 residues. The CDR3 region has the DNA TGTGCCAGCAGTTATGGGGGCAACACAGATACGCAGTATTTT. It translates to CASSYGGNTDTQYF.

CDR3 sequence (DNA): TGTGCCAGCTCCGGGACTGGGAGCACAGATACGCAGTATTTT. Its protein product is CASSGTGSTDTQYF. This chain joins TRBV18 and TRBJ2-3; maybe TRBD2 (6 bases). The V gene lost 6 bases and the J gene lost 0 bases, with 10 bases spanning the gap. CDR3 length: 14 amino acids. Germline V lookup: CDR1 KGHSH, CDR2 LQKENI.

The CDR3 region is CASTRTGSSHEQYV. The CDR3 DNA sequence: TGTGCCAGCACCCGGACAGGTAGTTCCCACGAGCAGTACGTC. V is TRBV6-5 and J is TRBJ2-7; 7 nucleotides agree with TRBD1. The germline V gene encodes CDR1 MNHEY and CDR2 SVGAGI. This CDR3 comprises 14 residues. The ends lost 7 bases at V and 5 bases at J; junction bases unmatched: 11.